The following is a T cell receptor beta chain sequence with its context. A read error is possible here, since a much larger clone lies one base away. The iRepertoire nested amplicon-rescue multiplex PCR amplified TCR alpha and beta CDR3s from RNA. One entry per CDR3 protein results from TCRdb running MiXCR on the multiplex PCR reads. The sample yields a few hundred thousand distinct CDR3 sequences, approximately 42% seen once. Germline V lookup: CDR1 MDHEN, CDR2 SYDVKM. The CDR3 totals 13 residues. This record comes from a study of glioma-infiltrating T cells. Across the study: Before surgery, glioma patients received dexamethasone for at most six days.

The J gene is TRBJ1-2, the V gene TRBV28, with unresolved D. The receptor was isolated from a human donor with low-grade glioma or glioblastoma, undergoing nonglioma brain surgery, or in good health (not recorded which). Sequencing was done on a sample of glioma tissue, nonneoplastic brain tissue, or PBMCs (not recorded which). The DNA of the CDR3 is TGTGCCAGAAGTTTCCTCCCCGACTATGGCTACACCTTC. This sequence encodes CARSFLPDYGYTF.